A selection of T cell receptor beta chains follows, all from one sample in a study of blood T cell repertoires in COVID-19. This table comes from immunoSEQ multiplex PCR, and its TCRdb copy is limited to in-frame clones, with some not included. The sample consists of 90,000 to 120,000 clones, 90% to 95% of them appearing once. Sequencing used peripheral blood. These receptors originate from a human donor in a cohort sampled during active COVID-19. The CDR3 runs from the conserved cysteine through the conserved F or W. D genes are given only for firm matches. The size of a clone is reported for some rows only, either as once, few or many, or as a class for expanded clones.

>TRBJ2-7|TRBD2|TRBV19|.
TGTGCCAGTAGTAGTCAGACTAGCGGGAGCTCCTACGAGCAGTACTTC
CASSSQTSGSSYEQYF
>TRBJ2-5|TRBD1|TRBV9|.
TGTGCCAGCAGCGTAGCAGGGGGCTCTCGGGAGACCCAGTACTTC
CASSVAGGSRETQYF
>TRBJ2-7|.|TRBV6-5|.
TGTGCCAGCAGAGGGACTTACGAGCAGTACTTC
CASRGTYEQYF
>TRBJ2-7|.|TRBV28|.
TGTGCCAGCAGTCAATCCGCGACGGGGTCCTACGAGCAGTACTTC
CASSQSATGSYEQYF
>TRBJ2-5|.|TRBV6-2/TRBV6-3|.
TGTGCCAGCAGTCCACTACGCCGGAATCAAGAGACCCAGTACTTC
CASSPLRRNQETQYF
>TRBJ1-6|TRBD1|TRBV6-5|.
TGTGCCAGCAACTTTAAGGGGACAGCCGATTCACCCCTCCACTTT
CASNFKGTADSPLHF
>TRBJ1-2|TRBD1|TRBV28|.
TGTGCCAGCGAGAACTCCCGCGGGACAGTAGCTAACTATGGCTACACCTTC
CASENSRGTVANYGYTF
>TRBJ1-2|TRBD1|TRBV7-2|.
TGTGCCAGCAGCTTTAATACAGGGGGATACTATGGCTACACCTTC
CASSFNTGGYYGYTF
>TRBJ2-1|TRBD1|TRBV7-6|once
TGTGCCAGCAGAAAATTACCGGGACAGGGGGACAATGAGCAGTTCTTC
CASRKLPGQGDNEQFF
>TRBJ1-1|TRBD1|TRBV27|.
TGTGCCAGCAGTTCCACAGGGGTGAACACTGAAGCTTTCTTT
CASSSTGVNTEAFF
>TRBJ1-1|.|TRBV19|.
TGTGCCAGTAGTGCTAGTTGGAGGGGTCCTGAAGCTTTCTTT
CASSASWRGPEAFF
>TRBJ2-1|TRBD2|TRBV4-3|.
TGCGCCAGCAGCCAAGGTTCAGCGGGAGCCTACAATGAGCAGTTCTTC
CASSQGSAGAYNEQFF
>TRBJ1-5|.|TRBV28|.
TGTGCCAGCAGTACCATAGTCGACAGTACTTATAGCAATCAGCCCCAGCATTTT
CASSTIVDSTYSNQPQHF
>TRBJ2-7|.|TRBV28|.
TGTGCCAGCAGTTTTGTTAGTATGGAGGCCCCCGAGGCCTACGAGCAGTACTTC
CASSFVSMEAPEAYEQYF
>TRBJ2-3|TRBD2|TRBV24-1|.
TGTGCCACCAGCCGGGGACTAGCGGGAGTGGCGGATACGCAGTATTTT
CATSRGLAGVADTQYF
>TRBJ1-1|.|TRBV7-9|.
TGTGCCAGCAGCTTACAGGGGCCGAACACTGAAGCTTTCTTT
CASSLQGPNTEAFF
>TRBJ2-7|.|TRBV5-1|.
TGCGCCAGCAGCTTGGCCACTGGGGGCGCGAGACAGTCCTACGAGCAGTACTTC
CASSLATGGARQSYEQYF
>TRBJ2-3|TRBD2|TRBV9|.
TGTGCCAGCAGCGCGATTAGCGGGGCATCCCCGGATACGCAGTATTTT
CASSAISGASPDTQYF
>TRBJ2-1|TRBD2|TRBV30|.
TGTGCCTGGAATCCTTTAGCGGGGTGGGGTGAGCAGTTCTTC
CAWNPLAGWGEQFF
>TRBJ2-3|TRBD2|TRBV30|.
TGTGCCTGGAGCCCCCTAGCGGGTGTAACCAGTACGCAGTATTTT
CAWSPLAGVTSTQYF
>TRBJ1-2|.|TRBV19|.
TGTGCCAGTAGACCGGAGCTGGCATATTGGGACTCCGGCTACACCTTC
CASRPELAYWDSGYTF
>TRBJ1-4|TRBD1|TRBV5-1|.
TGCGCCAGCAGCTTTAGGGACAGGGGAATGGAAAAACTGTTTTTT
CASSFRDRGMEKLFF
>TRBJ1-2|.|TRBV7-8|.
TGTGCCAGCAGCTTAGACCCGAGAGGAGGTTTTTATGGCTACACCTTC
CASSLDPRGGFYGYTF
>TRBJ1-1|TRBD1|TRBV19|.
TGTGCCAGTAGTCTAGGACTCAGGGGGGCGCGTTCTGAAGCTTTCTTT
CASSLGLRGARSEAFF
>TRBJ2-3|.|TRBV7-2|.
TGTGCCAGCAGCTTAGATGTCGGGACAGATACGCAGTATTTT
CASSLDVGTDTQYF
>TRBJ1-2|.|TRBV7-6|.
TGTGCCAGCAGCTTATTCAGAGGATATGGCTACACCTTC
CASSLFRGYGYTF
>TRBJ1-2|.|TRBV12-3/TRBV12-4|.
TGTGCCAGCAGCATAGGGGCGTACTATGGCTACACCTTC
CASSIGAYYGYTF
>TRBJ2-7|.|TRBV4-3|.
TGCGCCAGCAGCCAACGCTTCTCCAAGCGGCAATCCTACGAGCAGTACTTC
CASSQRFSKRQSYEQYF
>TRBJ1-2|.|TRBV2|.
TGTGCCAGCAAGCCGGATTGGGCAGGGGATGGCTACACCTTC
CASKPDWAGDGYTF
>TRBJ2-3|TRBD2|TRBV19|.
TGTGCCAGTAGTACTAGCGGGTATCAAACAGATACGCAGTATTTT
CASSTSGYQTDTQYF
>TRBJ2-3|TRBD1|TRBV7-9|few
TGTGCCAGCAGGCCGACAGGGAATTCGGATACGCAGTATTTT
CASRPTGNSDTQYF
>TRBJ2-6|.|TRBV29-1|.
TGCAGCGTTGAGCTGACACGCTCTGGGGCCAACGTCCTGACTTTC
CSVELTRSGANVLTF
>TRBJ2-3|TRBD2|TRBV6-2/TRBV6-3|.
TGTGCCAGCAGTTACGACGGACTAGCGGCAGATACGCAGTATTTT
CASSYDGLAADTQYF
>TRBJ1-2|.|TRBV5-1|.
TGCGCCAGCAGCTCGTCACAGGGCGGCGGCTATGGCTACACCTTC
CASSSSQGGGYGYTF
>TRBJ2-1|TRBD2|TRBV19|.
TGTGCCAGTAACTCCGCGGGGGGATCCTACAATGAGCAGTTCTTC
CASNSAGGSYNEQFF
>TRBJ2-1|.|TRBV19|once
TGTGCCAGTAGTATGCTGGACAGGGAGGGCAATGAGCAGTTCTTC
CASSMLDREGNEQFF
>TRBJ2-3|TRBD2|TRBV29-1|.
TGCAGCGTTGCACGACTAGCGGGGGCGAGGATTCCTAGCACAGATACGCAGTATTTT
CSVARLAGARIPSTDTQYF
>TRBJ2-2|TRBD2|TRBV4-1|once
TGCGCCAGCAGCCAAGTTCCCGGACTAGTTGCCGGGGAGCTGTTTTTT
CASSQVPGLVAGELFF
>TRBJ2-1|TRBD2|TRBV28|few
TGTGCCAGCAGTTTACGGGAGGGCCGGAATGAGCAGTTCTTC
CASSLREGRNEQFF
>TRBJ2-5|.|TRBV7-6|.
TGTGCCAGCAGCTTACTTGGGACTCCGGATGGGGAGACCCAGTACTTC
CASSLLGTPDGETQYF
>TRBJ2-7|TRBD2|TRBV7-6|.
TGTGCCAGCAGCTTAGTGGGACTAGCGGGAAGTTACGAGCAGTACTTC
CASSLVGLAGSYEQYF
>TRBJ2-7|TRBD2|TRBV30|.
TGTGCCTGGAGTGATGGCGGGAGAGGGTACGAGCAGTACTTC
CAWSDGGRGYEQYF
>TRBJ2-3|.|TRBV27|.
TGTGCCAGCAGGACGGACAACCCCGGGTCGGGTACGCAGTATTTT
CASRTDNPGSGTQYF
>TRBJ1-1|.|TRBV20-1|once
TGCAGTGCTAGTCCTAGTGTTCGGACAACTCCCACTGAAGCTTTCTTT
CSASPSVRTTPTEAFF
>TRBJ1-5|.|TRBV21-1|.
TGTGCCAGCAGCAAGGATGTACAGAGCAATCAGCCCCAGCATTTT
CASSKDVQSNQPQHF
>TRBJ2-1|TRBD1|TRBV13|.
TGTGCCAGCAGCCGCGCCGGGACAGGTTACAATGAGCAGTTCTTC
CASSRAGTGYNEQFF
>TRBJ2-7|.|TRBV3-1/TRBV3-2|.
TGTGCCAGCAGCCAAGATGTGCGGGTTGAAGAGCAGTACTTC
CASSQDVRVEEQYF
>TRBJ2-5|TRBD1|TRBV9|.
TGTGCCAGCAGCGTAGGACAGGGCGGGCTGGAGACCCAGTACTTC
CASSVGQGGLETQYF
>TRBJ1-2|.|TRBV5-4|.
TGTGCCAGCACCGCCGGGGGGGGTATGGGTGGCTACACCTTC
CASTAGGGMGGYTF
>TRBJ2-1|TRBD2|TRBV5-1|.
TGCGCCAGCAGCTCCGGGACTAGCGATGAGCAGTTCTTC
CASSSGTSDEQFF
>TRBJ2-1|TRBD2|TRBV4-1|.
TGCGCCAGCAGCCTAGCGGGAGGGGTTTTAGGTTTGAACAATGAGCAGTTCTTC
CASSLAGGVLGLNNEQFF
>TRBJ2-7|.|TRBV5-1|.
TGCGCCAGCAGCTTGGTAGGGGGAGCTTTCTCCTACGAGCAGTACTTC
CASSLVGGAFSYEQYF
>TRBJ1-1|.|TRBV6-2/TRBV6-3|.
TGTGCCAGCAGTCCGGTTGGTACTGAAGCTTTCTTT
CASSPVGTEAFF